Described below is a single T cell receptor (beta chain) sequence and its context. What it binds is unknown. cDNA libraries of TCR beta carried unique molecular identifiers. TCRdb re-called the PCR reads through MiXCR, storing one row per CDR3 protein. The sample holds under 900,000 distinct CDR3 sequences, approximately 57% seen once. The data stem from a study of post-analysis software for immune sequencing data. Study-wide findings and caveats: About five TRBV segments appeared more often in patients than in controls, and TRBV5-6, TRBV5-1 and TRBV20-1 were among these. When compared against controls, multiple sclerosis patients showed significantly lower normalized Chao1 diversity.

With 3 bases removed from V and 4 bases from J, the gap between germline ends came to 14 bases. Germline V gives CDR1 SGHDT, CDR2 YYEEEE. The CDR3 covers 15 residues. This clonotype was sampled from a girl aged 10 to 17 with multiple sclerosis. The sample consisted of blood. The V gene is TRBV5-6, the J gene TRBJ2-1; D call uncertain. CDR3 protein: CASSSPGPKYNEQFF. The CDR3 DNA follows: TGTGCCAGCAGCTCTCCGGGCCCCAAATACAATGAGCAGTTCTTC.